The present T cell receptor (beta chain) was sequenced within a study of cytotoxic CD8 clonotypes in ibrutinib-treated CLL. Study background: The subjects consisted of about a dozen relapsed/refractory and 15 treatment-naive individuals, with around 17 IGHV unmutated. Among the samples, the mean was approximately 250,000 productive templates and 94,082 productive rearrangements. Outcomes included some 24 partial and 2 complete responses; after median roughly 71 months, roughly 14 stayed remitted and roughly twelve progressed.

In regard to this clone: Its matching antigen is unknown.

Sequencing used immunoSEQ multiplex PCR; TCRdb keeps in-frame clones, though not all of them. The sample shows 90,000 to 150,000 clones, approximately 58% of them seen only once. Whole-study findings and limits: Starting clonality was above that of age-matched healthy donors and tracked circulating CD8+ T-cell counts.

The CDR3 is 11 amino acids. With 7 bases removed from V and 7 bases from J, the gap between germline ends came to 11 bases. Germline assignment: CDR1 MNHEY and CDR2 SVGAGI. The sample in question was PBMCs, obtained after 24 months of ibrutinib treatment. This clonotype was sampled from a human donor with chronic lymphocytic leukemia. V is TRBV6-5 and J is TRBJ2-7; D may be TRBD2 (5 bases). CDR3 loop: CASNQRGEQYF. The CDR3 nucleotides read TGTGCCAGCAACCAGAGAGGGGAGCAGTACTTC.